The rows below give T cell receptor beta chains drawn from one sample of a study of blood T cell repertoires in COVID-19. The method was immunoSEQ multiplex PCR; TCRdb's version includes in-frame clones alone and lacks a portion of them. The data show 200,000 to 300,000 clones, more than 85% seen once. The sample was PBMCs or T cells enriched from blood (not recorded which). Receptor source: a middle-aged man who had recovered from COVID-19. The CDR3 runs from the conserved cysteine through the conserved F or W. Rows give clone size only sometimes, using once, few, many, or a class for an expanded clone.

j_call: TRBJ2-3
clone_size: NA
v_call: TRBV3-1/TRBV3-2
cdr3_aa: CASSQEGDPRADTQYF

j_call: TRBJ2-4
clone_size: NA
v_call: TRBV5-8
cdr3_aa: CATTQGFLLNIQYF

j_call: TRBJ1-1
clone_size: few
v_call: TRBV2
cdr3_aa: CASREQGPGEEAFF

j_call: TRBJ1-1
clone_size: NA
v_call: TRBV5-1
cdr3_aa: CASSLDPGENTEAFF

j_call: TRBJ1-2
clone_size: NA
v_call: TRBV5-6
cdr3_aa: CASSLYLYGDGDYGYTF

j_call: TRBJ1-6
clone_size: few
v_call: TRBV11-3
cdr3_aa: CASSTLQGGIGNSPLHF

j_call: TRBJ1-5
clone_size: NA
v_call: TRBV7-2
cdr3_aa: CASRFSGGSNQPQHF

j_call: TRBJ1-4
clone_size: NA
v_call: TRBV6-5
cdr3_aa: CASITRRATNEKLFF

j_call: TRBJ2-7
clone_size: NA
v_call: TRBV2
cdr3_aa: CASRVTSYEQYF

j_call: TRBJ1-1
clone_size: NA
v_call: TRBV19
cdr3_aa: CASSTYRDTEAFF

j_call: TRBJ2-3
clone_size: NA
v_call: TRBV28
cdr3_aa: CASSLAGGGTDTQYF

j_call: TRBJ1-4
clone_size: NA
v_call: TRBV18
cdr3_aa: CASSPPGLANEKLFF

j_call: TRBJ2-5
clone_size: NA
v_call: TRBV10-2
cdr3_aa: CASRGGWGGETQYF

j_call: TRBJ2-5
clone_size: NA
v_call: TRBV11-2
cdr3_aa: CASSLVEETQYF

j_call: TRBJ1-2
clone_size: NA
v_call: TRBV12-3/TRBV12-4
cdr3_aa: CASSLLQGYGYTF

j_call: TRBJ2-3
clone_size: NA
v_call: TRBV5-5
cdr3_aa: CASRPSGRGTDTQYF

j_call: TRBJ1-2
clone_size: NA
v_call: TRBV3-1/TRBV3-2
cdr3_aa: CASSQDTGNYGYTF

j_call: TRBJ2-6
clone_size: NA
v_call: TRBV7-9
cdr3_aa: CASSTLRGQAQTGANVLTF

j_call: TRBJ2-3
clone_size: NA
v_call: TRBV27
cdr3_aa: CASSQTGGNTDTQYF

j_call: TRBJ1-6
clone_size: NA
v_call: TRBV18
cdr3_aa: CASSPQGSPLHF

j_call: TRBJ2-7
clone_size: NA
v_call: TRBV10-3
cdr3_aa: CAIRGTGGKNEQYF

j_call: TRBJ2-7
clone_size: once
v_call: TRBV9
cdr3_aa: CASSPGGPYEQYF

j_call: TRBJ1-1
clone_size: NA
v_call: TRBV27
cdr3_aa: CASSLSGQGSGAFF

j_call: TRBJ1-1
clone_size: NA
v_call: TRBV5-5
cdr3_aa: CASSLVMDRGGSTEAFF

j_call: TRBJ1-2
clone_size: NA
v_call: TRBV3-1/TRBV3-2
cdr3_aa: CASSDPQGLGYTF

j_call: TRBJ2-4
clone_size: NA
v_call: TRBV27
cdr3_aa: CASSSRNGTTKNIQYF

j_call: TRBJ1-1
clone_size: NA
v_call: TRBV5-6
cdr3_aa: CASRAGRWNTEAFF

j_call: TRBJ2-5
clone_size: NA
v_call: TRBV11-3
cdr3_aa: CASSIKDRQETQYF

j_call: TRBJ2-2
clone_size: NA
v_call: TRBV11-2
cdr3_aa: CASSSRTGGGNTGELFF

j_call: TRBJ1-5
clone_size: NA
v_call: TRBV11-2
cdr3_aa: CASSLARGPNQPQHF

j_call: TRBJ2-5
clone_size: NA
v_call: TRBV5-1
cdr3_aa: CASSLVGRGQGPKETQYF

j_call: TRBJ2-3
clone_size: NA
v_call: TRBV5-1
cdr3_aa: CASSFSRGSTDTQYF

j_call: TRBJ1-4
clone_size: NA
v_call: TRBV29-1
cdr3_aa: CSVISSAGEKLFF

j_call: TRBJ1-5
clone_size: NA
v_call: TRBV11-2
cdr3_aa: CASSLEGRGNQPQHF

j_call: TRBJ2-5
clone_size: NA
v_call: TRBV4-3
cdr3_aa: CASSQEVRRETQYF

j_call: TRBJ2-3
clone_size: NA
v_call: TRBV5-1
cdr3_aa: CASSLDGQAFTDTQYF

j_call: TRBJ2-5
clone_size: NA
v_call: TRBV11-3
cdr3_aa: CASSYGLQETQYF

j_call: TRBJ1-6
clone_size: NA
v_call: TRBV11-2
cdr3_aa: CASSTRGPDARNSPLHF

j_call: TRBJ2-7
clone_size: NA
v_call: TRBV27
cdr3_aa: CASSSGTGGSEQYF

j_call: TRBJ2-7
clone_size: NA
v_call: TRBV9
cdr3_aa: CASSSGGVQQYF